Sequencing of this T cell receptor (beta chain) was carried out in a study of control samples from healthy donors and cancer patients. This CDR3 is built from 14 residues. The germline V gene has CDR1 SEHNR and CDR2 FQNEAQ (reference sequence). V lost 1 base to trimming and J lost 2 bases, with 6 bases between them. For this clone: The identical CDR3 is also encoded by other nucleotide sequences in the sample.

Assay: immunoSEQ multiplex PCR; the TCRdb copy retains only in-frame clones and omits some. The profile covers fewer than 200,000 clones, with over 90% appearing a single time and about 0.94% taken by the ten largest. Sequencing was done on a sample of blood. This chain joins TRBV7-9 and TRBJ1-5; D is possibly TRBD1 (5 bases). The TCR originated in a woman aged 25-40 years in good health. The CDR3 region is CASSLGGGNQPQHF. The CDR3 DNA follows: TGTGCCAGCAGCTTAGGGGGCGGCAATCAGCCCCAGCATTTT.